This T cell receptor beta chain was found in a study of T cell repertoires in cytomegalovirus infection. On the study more broadly: An indication of both CMV infection and matching HLA type came from public TCR beta signatures.

This clonotype has a handful of counts. Its target is unknown. Points from the study as a whole: Cumulative frequency of public TCR beta families picked out carriers of CMV plus the relevant HLA. The study found HLA-C-restricted CMV-specific TCR beta clonotypes dominating the ex vivo response.

In germline, CDR1 is LGHNA, CDR2 YSLEER. Trimming shortened V by 1 base and J by 13 bases, and 10 bases separated the two germline ends. The CDR3 totals 12 residues. TCRdb used MiXCR to reprocess the reads, holding one entry per CDR3 protein. The sample has around 530,000 distinct CDR3 sequences, approximately 25% seen once. The material sequenced was PBMCs. The genes are TRBV4-3 and TRBJ1-4; D gene ambiguous. This clonotype was obtained from a human donor in good health (CMV status not recorded). Some clones in this sample may be carry-over from other donors' samples. Here the CDR3 reads CASSQVLGTLFF. The CDR3 DNA reads TGCGCCAGCAGCCAAGTTCTGGGTACACTGTTTTTT.